This passage covers 16 T cell receptor beta chains from one sample sequenced in a study of cytomegalovirus exposure and HLA in healthy donors. In the PCR, 60 Vbeta and 13 Jbeta primers were used. The data were produced by immunoSEQ multiplex PCR, yet TCRdb's version contains in-frame clones alone and is incomplete. The data show about 91,000 clones, with 60% to 65% seen just once and about 2.3% held by the top ten. The sample comprised PBMCs. These receptors were taken from a human donor in good health.

The rearrangement links TRBV18 to TRBJ1-1, with D possibly being TRBD1 (6 bases). Trimming left V 6 bases short and J 0 bases short, with 23 bases between. Looked up from germline, CDR1 is KGHSH and CDR2 is LQKENI. This CDR3 has 18 amino acids. The CDR3 spells CASSIEGGGGRMNTEAFF. CDR3 bases: TGTGCCAGCTCGATTGAGGGGGGCGGGGGAAGAATGAACACTGAAGCTTTCTTT.

The chain has TRBV11-3 and TRBJ2-7; D gene unclear. Per the germline V gene, CDR1 is SGHNT and CDR2 is YENEEA. This CDR3 has 11 residues. Between the trimmed V and J ends, which lost 6 bases and 6 bases, there was a span of 9 bases. The CDR3 protein is CASSLESEQYF. In DNA, the CDR3 is TGTGCCAGCAGTCTTGAGTCCGAGCAGTACTTC.

The rearrangement joins TRBV10-3 to TRBJ2-7; D may be TRBD1 (7 bases). V was pared by 10 bases and J by 0 bases, with 16 bases between. Germline CDR1 is ENHRY and CDR2 is SYGVKD. CDR3 length: 14 residues. CDR3 loop: CATQGGMSSYEQYF. CDR3 DNA: TGTGCCACCCAGGGGGGCATGAGCTCCTACGAGCAGTACTTC.

V is TRBV19 and J is TRBJ1-1, with 8 bases fitting TRBD1. J lost 4 bases, V lost 3 bases, and 7 bases had no gene match. This CDR3 is 15 amino acids long. CDR1 is LNHDA and CDR2 is SQIVND in the germline V gene (reference sequence). The CDR3 protein is CASSIRGQLVTEAFF. CDR3 nucleotides: TGTGCCAGTAGTATCAGGGGGCAGTTGGTCACTGAAGCTTTCTTT.

This rearrangement joins TRBV5-1 to TRBJ2-7; 7 positions agree with TRBD2. The CDR3 is made up of 15 amino acids. Per the germline V gene, CDR1 is SGHRS and CDR2 is YFSETQ. The junction had 5 bases not matched to a gene; V was cut back by 0 bases and J by 2 bases. The DNA of the CDR3 is TGCGCCAGCAGCTTGGCGGGGGGTAGGGCCTACGAGCAGTACTTC. Its protein product is CASSLAGGRAYEQYF.

This rearrangement joins TRBV20-1 to TRBJ1-1, with a possible D match to TRBD1 (5 bases). This CDR3 comprises 11 residues. The germline gives CDR1 DFQATT, CDR2 SNEGSKA (reference sequence). Trimming took off 4 bases at V and 4 bases at J, with 7 bases between the two ends. In DNA, the CDR3 is TGCAGTGCTATAAGGGGCACTGAAGCTTTCTTT. It encodes CSAIRGTEAFF.

The rearrangement links TRBV27 to TRBJ1-1, with D perhaps matching TRBD1 (5 bases). The CDR3 has 13 residues. CDR1 is MNHEY and CDR2 is SMNVEV in the germline V gene (reference sequence). V lost 2 bases and J 3 bases, leaving 7 bases between the germline ends. The CDR3 sequence is CASSLKGHTEAFF. The CDR3 DNA follows: TGTGCCAGCAGTTTAAAGGGGCACACTGAAGCTTTCTTT.

The CDR3 reads CASSRGSTGRQPQHF. Written as DNA, the CDR3 is TGTGCCAGTAGTAGGGGGTCGACAGGTCGTCAGCCCCAGCATTTT. This chain uses TRBV19 with TRBJ1-5; a possible D gene is TRBD1 (6 bases). The V end was cut by 4 bases, the J end by 6 bases, with 16 bases between. Germline lookup yields CDR1 LNHDA and CDR2 SQIVND (reference sequence). The CDR3 is 15 amino acids.

This clone was counted only a few times. CDR3 coding DNA: TGTGCCAGCAGTTCCGACAGATCTTCAGGCACTGAAGCTTTCTTT. Encoded protein: CASSSDRSSGTEAFF. The chain carries TRBV6-6 and TRBJ1-1, with D perhaps matching TRBD1 (5 bases). Trimming pared 4 bases from V and 4 bases from J, leaving 16 bases between. Germline values: CDR1 MNHNY, CDR2 SVGAGI (reference sequence). CDR3 size: 15 residues.

This chain uses TRBV5-4 with TRBJ2-3, with D possibly matching TRBD1 (5 bases). Looked up from germline, CDR1 is SGHNT and CDR2 is YYREEE (reference sequence). V lost 0 bases to trimming and J lost 3 bases, with 11 bases between them. The CDR3 length is 15 residues. CDR3 coding DNA: TGTGCCAGCAGCTTGGGTCTGGGGCTGACAGATACGCAGTATTTT. It translates to CASSLGLGLTDTQYF.

This chain links TRBV5-5 with TRBJ2-5, with D perhaps TRBD2 (6 bases). Trimming left V 4 bases short and J 7 bases short, with 14 bases between. CDR1 and CDR2 from the germline V gene are SGHKS and YYEKEE (reference sequence). This CDR3 has 13 residues. DNA for the CDR3: TGTGCCAGCAGCCGGGACTCCCAGGTGACCCAGTACTTC. It codes for CASSRDSQVTQYF.

This chain links TRBV6-6 with TRBJ1-5; 8 bases fit TRBD1. V lost 7 bases, J lost 6 bases, and 14 bases stayed unmatched. This CDR3 comprises 16 residues. Per germline, CDR1 MNHNY and CDR2 SVGAGI (reference sequence). CDR3 amino acids: CASTSGTGPIGQPQHF. The CDR3 DNA reads TGTGCCAGCACTTCCGGGACAGGCCCGATAGGTCAGCCCCAGCATTTT.

The chain joins TRBV5-5 to TRBJ1-1; no definite D call. The CDR3 spans 12 residues. Trimming removed 1 base at V and 3 bases at J, with 4 bases between. Per the germline V gene, CDR1 is SGHKS and CDR2 is YYEKEE (reference sequence). CDR3 amino acids: CASSLSYTEAFF. As DNA, the CDR3 is TGTGCCAGCAGCTTGTCGTACACTGAAGCTTTCTTT.

The gene calls are TRBV7-7 and TRBJ2-5; D remains ambiguous. V was shortened by 2 bases and J by 4 bases, with 8 bases between the two germline ends. The CDR3 spans 13 residues. Germline-derived CDR1 and CDR2 are SSHAT and FNYEAQ (reference sequence). CDR3 loop: CASSLRLGETQYF. CDR3 DNA sequence: TGTGCCAGCAGCTTAAGACTCGGAGAGACCCAGTACTTC.

A few counts support this clone. This CDR3 reads CASSATSGGATDNEQFF. CDR3 DNA sequence: TGTGCCAGCAGTGCTACTAGCGGGGGGGCTACGGACAATGAGCAGTTCTTC. This rearrangement joins TRBV6-1 to TRBJ2-1, with 13 bases fitting TRBD2. V lost 4 bases, J lost 5 bases, and 8 bases stayed unmatched. This CDR3 is built from 17 residues. Germline V gene data show CDR1 as MNHNS and CDR2 as SASEGT.

This clone was observed a handful of times. V gene TRBV5-6 combines with J gene TRBJ2-3, with 7 bases matching TRBD2. V gave up 4 bases and J gave up 2 bases; unmatched junction bases: 7. The CDR3 totals 15 residues. Germline V gene lookup returns CDR1 SGHDT and CDR2 YYEEEE. The CDR3 region is CASSGRTSNTDTQYF. The DNA for the CDR3 is TGTGCCAGCAGCGGACGGACTAGTAACACAGATACGCAGTATTTT.